This T cell receptor (beta chain) was captured in a study of blood T cell repertoires in COVID-19. Study summary: From the United States, Italy and Spain came samples of acute and convalescent COVID-19.

Original processing notes: Estimation of nucleated cell counts was performed using reference gene primer amplification. TCRdb's copy holds only in-frame clones and misses some; the assay was immunoSEQ multiplex PCR. V and J calls and clone size follow that table, whereas D and trimming were derived from the DNA. The table shows over 150,000 clones, with about 88% occurring only once. V gave up 0 bases and J gave up 4 bases, with 13 bases separating them. Germline-derived CDR1 and CDR2 are LGHNA and YSLEER. CDR3 length equals 16 residues. This clonotype was obtained from a man in his fifties or sixties with COVID-19, enrolled during active disease. The sample consisted of peripheral blood. V usage is TRBV4-3 and J usage is TRBJ2-1, with D possibly matching TRBD2 (6 bases). The CDR3, as DNA: TGCGCCAGCAGCCAAGATGCTCGCGGACTATACAATGAGCAGTTCTTC. This codes for CASSQDARGLYNEQFF.